This T cell receptor beta chain was profiled in a study of blood T cells in healthy people across ages. Overall study results and limits: Diversity of TCR beta per million T cells declined in a roughly linear way with age. There were more naive CD4+ cells and higher diversity in long-lived donors than in aged donors.

It was with a sample-barcoded 5' primer and a J-beta primer mix that a second PCR of about 6 to 12 cycles was run. Each cDNA molecule carried a tag from a template-switch adaptor that contained 12 random nucleotides. Individual samples furnished no less than 2.5 million CDR3-containing paired-end reads apiece. One entry per CDR3 protein, called by TCRdb with MiXCR from the 5' RACE reads. The sample lists 700,000 or so distinct CDR3 sequences, approximately 21% seen once, with around 21% in the top ten. This CDR3 is built from 16 residues. Germline assignment: CDR1 ENHRY and CDR2 SYGVKD. There are many counts of this clonotype. Its antigen is unidentified.

Sequencing was carried out using blood. The sequence was collected from a man between 65 and 85 years old in good health. The chain links TRBV10-3 to TRBJ2-5, with 12 positions matching TRBD2. The DNA matches TRBJ2-1 better at its end, which makes the J call doubtful. The chain's CDR3 is CAISDPLAGGLDEQFF. The DNA for the CDR3 is TGTGCCATCAGTGACCCCCTAGCGGGAGGGCTGGATGAGCAGTTCTTC.